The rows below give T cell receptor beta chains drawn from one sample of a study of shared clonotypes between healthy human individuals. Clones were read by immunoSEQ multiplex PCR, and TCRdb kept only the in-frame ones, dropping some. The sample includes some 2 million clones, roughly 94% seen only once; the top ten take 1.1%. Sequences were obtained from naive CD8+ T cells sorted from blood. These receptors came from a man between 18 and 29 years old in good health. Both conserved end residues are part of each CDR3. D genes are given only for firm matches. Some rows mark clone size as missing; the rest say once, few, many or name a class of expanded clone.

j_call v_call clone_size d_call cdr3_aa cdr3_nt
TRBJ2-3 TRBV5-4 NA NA CASSLMPSPTDTQYF TGTGCCAGCAGCTTGATGCCATCTCCCACAGATACGCAGTATTTT
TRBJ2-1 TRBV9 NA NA CASSPNGLYNEQFF TGTGCCAGCAGCCCAAACGGTCTCTACAATGAGCAGTTCTTC
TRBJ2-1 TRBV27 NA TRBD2 CASSWSGAPRNEQFF TGTGCCAGCAGTTGGAGCGGGGCGCCACGGAATGAGCAGTTCTTC
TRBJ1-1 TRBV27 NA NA CASNLDSFSTEAFF TGTGCCAGCAACTTAGACAGTTTTTCTACTGAAGCTTTCTTT
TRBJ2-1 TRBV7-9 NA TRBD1 CASSLAGTDNEQFF TGTGCCAGCAGCTTAGCCGGGACAGACAATGAGCAGTTCTTC
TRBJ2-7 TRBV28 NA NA CASSSGQRLGEQYF TGTGCCAGCAGTTCCGGGCAGCGTTTGGGCGAGCAGTACTTC
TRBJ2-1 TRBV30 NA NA CAWSVIDEQFF TGTGCCTGGAGTGTCATAGATGAGCAGTTCTTC
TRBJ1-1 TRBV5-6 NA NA CASSLAIEGNTEAFF TGTGCCAGCAGCTTGGCCATTGAGGGGAACACTGAAGCTTTCTTT
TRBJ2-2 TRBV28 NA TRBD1 CASKLQGDTGELFF TGTGCCAGCAAACTACAGGGGGACACCGGGGAGCTGTTTTTT
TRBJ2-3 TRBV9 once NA CASSPPRLDTQYF TGTGCCAGCAGCCCCCCGAGATTGGATACGCAGTATTTT
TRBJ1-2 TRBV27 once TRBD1 CASSITGGTPYGYTF TGTGCCAGCAGTATTACAGGGGGGACTCCCTATGGCTACACCTTC
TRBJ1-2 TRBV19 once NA CASSPGEVGSGVDGYTF TGTGCCAGTAGTCCTGGAGAGGTAGGGTCGGGAGTGGATGGCTACACCTTC
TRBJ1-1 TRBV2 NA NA CASSDPGGDTEAFF TGTGCCAGCAGTGATCCGGGAGGGGACACTGAAGCTTTCTTT
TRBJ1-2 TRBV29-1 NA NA CSVEDFRGSGYTF TGCAGCGTTGAAGATTTTCGAGGAAGTGGCTACACCTTC
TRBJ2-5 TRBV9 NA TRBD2 CASSVRAGIRETQYF TGTGCCAGCAGCGTCCGAGCGGGAATCAGGGAGACCCAGTACTTC
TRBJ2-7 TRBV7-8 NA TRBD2 CASSLWSSGSALEQYF TGTGCCAGCAGCTTATGGTCAAGCGGGAGTGCGCTCGAGCAGTACTTC
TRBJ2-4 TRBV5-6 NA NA CASSSGLSSVDIQYF TGTGCCAGCAGCTCCGGACTCTCAAGCGTCGACATTCAGTACTTC
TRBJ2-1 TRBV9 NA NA CASSARAIAYNEQFF TGTGCCAGCAGCGCCCGGGCTATTGCCTACAATGAGCAGTTCTTC
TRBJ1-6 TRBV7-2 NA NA CASSLRGGSYNSPLHF TGTGCCAGCAGCTTACGCGGGGGTTCCTATAATTCACCCCTCCACTTT
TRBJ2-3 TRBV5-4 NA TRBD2 CASSLFGGGVGTDTQYF TGTGCCAGCAGCTTGTTCGGCGGGGGGGTCGGCACAGATACGCAGTATTTT
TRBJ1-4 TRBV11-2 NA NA CASSLEGWTNEKLFF TGTGCCAGCAGCTTAGAGGGCTGGACTAATGAAAAACTGTTTTTT
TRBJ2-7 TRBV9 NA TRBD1 CASSAGDREGEEQYF TGTGCCAGCAGCGCCGGGGACAGGGAGGGTGAGGAGCAGTACTTC
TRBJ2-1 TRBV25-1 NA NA CASSGRFKDNEQFF TGTGCCAGCAGTGGCAGGTTTAAGGACAATGAGCAGTTCTTC
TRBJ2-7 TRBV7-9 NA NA CASSSDGPYEQYF TGTGCCAGCAGCTCGGACGGGCCCTACGAGCAGTACTTC
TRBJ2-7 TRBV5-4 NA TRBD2 CASSLEAGSSYEQYF TGTGCCAGCAGCTTGGAAGCGGGGTCGTCCTACGAGCAGTACTTC
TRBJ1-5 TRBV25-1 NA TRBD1 CANLTGVSPNQPQHF TGTGCCAACCTGACAGGGGTTTCTCCCAATCAGCCCCAGCATTTT
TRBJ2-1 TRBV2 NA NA CASSEAHAAHLREQFF TGTGCCAGCAGTGAAGCGCATGCGGCCCACTTGCGGGAGCAGTTCTTC
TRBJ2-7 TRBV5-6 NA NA CASSLGPAYEQYF TGTGCCAGCAGCTTGGGACCAGCCTACGAGCAGTACTTC
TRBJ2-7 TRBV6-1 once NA CASSERMKTLGYEQYF TGTGCCAGCAGTGAAAGGATGAAAACCCTAGGCTACGAGCAGTACTTC
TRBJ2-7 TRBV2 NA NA CASYPDEQYF TGTGCCAGCTACCCGGACGAGCAGTACTTC
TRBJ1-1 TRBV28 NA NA CASRWLVNTEAFF TGTGCCAGCAGGTGGCTGGTGAACACTGAAGCTTTCTTT
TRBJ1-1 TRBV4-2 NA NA CASSQDRTEAFF TGTGCCAGCAGCCAAGACAGAACTGAAGCTTTCTTT
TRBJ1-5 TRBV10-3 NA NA CAISVGEGHNQPQHF TGTGCCATCAGTGTGGGGGAGGGGCACAATCAGCCCCAGCATTTT
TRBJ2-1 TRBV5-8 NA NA CASSLVYNEQFF TGTGCCAGCAGCCTCGTATACAATGAGCAGTTCTTC
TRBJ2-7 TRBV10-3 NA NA CAISEQPYEQYF TGTGCCATCAGTGAGCAGCCCTACGAGCAGTACTTC
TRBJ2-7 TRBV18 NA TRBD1 CASSPGTGVGDEQYF TGTGCCAGCTCACCCGGGACAGGGGTCGGGGACGAGCAGTACTTC
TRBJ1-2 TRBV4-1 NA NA CASSYKAGDYGYTF TGCGCCAGCAGCTATAAGGCAGGGGACTATGGCTACACCTTC
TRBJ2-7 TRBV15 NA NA CATSVAFEATYEQYF TGTGCCACCAGCGTCGCATTTGAAGCAACCTACGAGCAGTACTTC
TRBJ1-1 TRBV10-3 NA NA CAISARVGAGDTEAFF TGTGCCATCAGTGCCAGGGTCGGGGCTGGGGACACTGAAGCTTTCTTT
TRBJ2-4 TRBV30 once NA CAWSATTSSGPDF TGTGCCTGGAGTGCGACGACCTCTTCGGGACCGGACTTC
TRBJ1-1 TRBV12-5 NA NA CASGLLQGGGSSVLNTEAFF TGTGCTAGTGGCCTCCTTCAAGGTGGAGGGTCCTCCGTCTTGAACACTGAAGCTTTCTTT
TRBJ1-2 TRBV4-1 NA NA CASSQTGTSRGYGYTF TGCGCCAGCAGCCAGACCGGGACTTCAAGAGGGTATGGCTACACCTTC
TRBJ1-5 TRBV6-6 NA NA CASSYVPEYSNQPQHF TGTGCCAGCAGTTACGTACCAGAATATAGCAATCAGCCCCAGCATTTT
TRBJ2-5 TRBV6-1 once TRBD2 CASSEAIGLAGESNSLQETQYF TGTGCCAGCAGTGAAGCGATAGGACTAGCGGGGGAGTCCAATTCCCTACAAGAGACCCAGTACTTC
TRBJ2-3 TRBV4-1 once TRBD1 CASSHGQGLDTQYF TGCGCCAGCAGCCACGGACAGGGTCTGGATACGCAGTATTTT
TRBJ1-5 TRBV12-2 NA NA CASRRDRGNQPQHF TGTGCAAGTCGCCGGGACAGAGGCAATCAGCCCCAGCATTTT
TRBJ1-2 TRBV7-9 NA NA CASSLVMGDYGYTF TGTGCCAGCAGCCTAGTTATGGGTGACTATGGCTACACCTTC
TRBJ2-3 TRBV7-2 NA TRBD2 CASSPGGGVPDTQYF TGTGCCAGCAGCCCTGGCGGGGGGGTGCCAGATACGCAGTATTTT
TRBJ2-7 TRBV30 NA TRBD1 CAWSYGTGDSYEQYF TGTGCCTGGAGTTACGGGACAGGGGACTCCTACGAGCAGTACTTC
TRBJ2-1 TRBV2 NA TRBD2 CASNPGTSGFGNEQFF TGTGCCAGCAACCCCGGGACTAGCGGGTTCGGCAATGAGCAGTTCTTC
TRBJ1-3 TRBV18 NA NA CASSRDRNTIYF TGTGCCAGCTCGCGAGATCGAAACACCATATATTTT